This T cell receptor beta chain is drawn from a study of molecular identifiers for immune sequencing clone quantification. Study-level information: Across replicate runs, RNA obtained from around 20,000 or 100,000 naive CD8 cells was divided into five, with four undergoing sequencing. The study's findings and limits: Clones of above 20 RNA copies carried over 97% of effector molecules; in naive cells they carried under 1%.

Germline assignment: CDR1 MNHEY and CDR2 SMNVEV (reference sequence). The CDR3 contains 13 residues. TCRdb analysed the PCR reads with MiXCR anew, one entry per CDR3 protein. There are more than 250,000 distinct CDR3 sequences in the sample; roughly 23% occur only once, and approximately 0.84% lies in the top ten. Turning to this clonotype: Its cognate antigen is unknown. A read error may account for a junction end that differs from germline.

Sequenced: naive CD8+ T cells from blood, with Jurkat cell RNA spiked in. Subset: FACS-sorted CD8+CD4-CCR7+CD45RA+ naive T cells. The chain couples TRBV27 to TRBJ2-1; the D call may be TRBD1 or TRBD2 (6 bases each). This clonotype was obtained from a human donor in good health. Some libraries in this study had Jurkat cell RNA spiked in. DNA for the CDR3: TGTGCCAGCGGTTTAGGGGGGTACAATGAGCAGTTCTTC. It yields the protein CASGLGGYNEQFF.